The rows below give T cell receptor beta chains drawn from one sample of a study of T cells in Graves' hyperthyroidism and ophthalmopathy. TCRdb reanalysed the multiplex PCR reads using MiXCR and keeps one entry per CDR3 protein. The sample records some 490,000 distinct CDR3 sequences, 15% to 20% being singletons. The sample taken for sequencing was blood. Receptors originate from a woman aged 25 to 39 with Graves' ophthalmopathy. Both conserved end residues are part of each CDR3. The D gene is left open where the match is weak. Some rows mark clone size as missing; the rest say once, few, many or name a class of expanded clone.

V	D	size	J	CDR3	DNA
TRBV28	TRBD2	-	TRBJ2-2	CASRAAGGGTGELFF	TGTGCCAGCAGGGCGGCGGGAGGGGGGACCGGGGAGCTGTTTTTT
TRBV6-1	TRBD2	-	TRBJ2-3	CASSHQAGGDTQYF	TGTGCCAGCAGCCACCAGGCGGGAGGAGATACGCAGTATTTT
TRBV30	-	many	TRBJ1-4	CALMKGTMATNEKLFF	TGTGCCCTTATGAAGGGGACGATGGCAACTAATGAAAAACTGTTTTTT
TRBV28	TRBD1	-	TRBJ2-7	CASRRRDTGDYEQYF	TGTGCCAGCAGGCGCCGGGACACAGGGGACTACGAGCAGTACTTC
TRBV11-2	TRBD2	-	TRBJ2-1	CASSLPTLTSGRGNEQFF	TGTGCCAGCAGCCTACCGACTTTGACTAGCGGGAGAGGCAATGAGCAGTTCTTC
TRBV12-3/TRBV12-4	-	few	TRBJ2-1	CASSLGSFNEQFF	TGTGCCAGCAGTTTGGGGAGTTTTAATGAGCAGTTCTTC
TRBV28	-	-	TRBJ1-6	CASNRLNSPLHF	TGTGCCAGCAACAGGTTGAATTCACCCCTCCACTTT
TRBV15	TRBD1	-	TRBJ2-3	CATSRGDRGTDTQYF	TGTGCCACCAGCAGAGGGGACAGGGGGACAGATACGCAGTATTTT
TRBV29-1	TRBD2	-	TRBJ2-1	CSVEVAGGDNEQFF	TGCAGCGTTGAAGTAGCGGGAGGTGACAATGAGCAGTTCTTC
TRBV6-2/TRBV6-3	-	few	TRBJ1-5	CASSGPSSNQPQHF	TGTGCCAGCAGTGGACCTTCGAGCAATCAGCCCCAGCATTTT
TRBV2	-	many	TRBJ2-7	CASSREGYEQYF	TGTGCCAGCAGCAGGGAAGGCTACGAGCAGTACTTC
TRBV20-1	TRBD2	many	TRBJ2-1	CSAHQRGLAGVKSSYNEQFF	TGCAGTGCCCACCAACGGGGACTAGCGGGAGTGAAGAGCTCCTACAATGAGCAGTTCTTC
TRBV18	-	many	TRBJ1-2	CASSPGTDGYTF	TGTGCCAGCTCACCAGGGACTGATGGCTACACCTTC
TRBV4-1	-	-	TRBJ2-7	CASSQDWREHEQYF	TGCGCCAGCAGCCAAGATTGGAGGGAACACGAGCAGTACTTC
TRBV7-2	TRBD1	many	TRBJ2-1	CASSLETGWNNEQFF	TGTGCCAGCAGCTTAGAGACAGGGTGGAACAATGAGCAGTTCTTC
TRBV11-2	TRBD1	few	TRBJ1-4	CASSRQGSNEKLFF	TGTGCCAGCAGCCGACAGGGGTCTAATGAAAAACTGTTTTTT
TRBV5-1	TRBD2	-	TRBJ2-7	CASSLSAGVSEQYF	TGCGCCAGCAGCTTGTCAGCGGGAGTCAGCGAGCAGTACTTC
TRBV6-2/TRBV6-3	TRBD2	many	TRBJ2-3	CASRAGAVSTDTQYF	TGTGCCAGCCGGGCGGGAGCGGTTAGCACAGATACGCAGTATTTT
TRBV5-8	-	many	TRBJ1-2	CASSTTTVNYGYTF	TGTGCCAGCAGCACTACCACAGTGAACTATGGCTACACCTTC
TRBV7-6	TRBD2	few	TRBJ2-1	CASRRLAKKGNEQFF	TGTGCCAGCAGAAGACTAGCGAAAAAGGGAAATGAGCAGTTCTTC